The 19 T cell receptor beta chains listed next were all sequenced from one sample in a study of OX40 agonist ivuxolimab in advanced cancers. Only in-frame clones appear in the TCRdb table, and some are missing; sequencing was by immunoSEQ multiplex PCR. The data contain 55,000 to 80,000 clones, about 88% of them singletons. The sample in question was CD4+ or CD8+ T cells sorted from blood, obtained in a trial of the OX40 agonist ivuxolimab. The receptor source for this set is an adult with an advanced solid tumor such as melanoma, head and neck, liver or kidney cancer.

The table lists this clone with a few counts. This sequence joins TRBV29-1 and TRBJ2-5; 7 bases match TRBD2. This CDR3 contains 12 residues. CDR1 and CDR2 (germline): SQVTM, ANQGSEA. Losses at the gene ends were 8 bases for V and 5 bases for J; bases not matched to a gene: 8. DNA of the CDR3: TGCAGCTACTCTATGGGGGGGGAGACCCAGTACTTC. It yields the protein CSYSMGGETQYF.

The chain's CDR3 is CAISGDSYEQYF. CDR3 in DNA: TGTGCCATCAGTGGGGACTCCTACGAGCAGTACTTC. The chain joins TRBV10-3 to TRBJ2-5, with D unresolved. The J call is uncertain, as TRBJ2-7 better fits the DNA end. Germline V gene lookup returns CDR1 ENHRY and CDR2 SYGVKD. This CDR3 comprises 12 residues.

The chain uses TRBV10-3 and TRBJ1-2, with a weak D call TRBD1 (6 bases). The germline V and J ends were trimmed by 2 bases and 4 bases, with 14 bases remaining between them. This CDR3 region has 15 residues. The V gene's germline CDR1 is ENHRY and CDR2 SYGVKD. The CDR3 nucleotides read TGTGCCATCAGTGAGGCGGGGGCAGGGACCTATGGCTACACCTTC. It encodes CAISEAGAGTYGYTF.

The chain joins TRBV5-5 to TRBJ2-3, with D perhaps matching TRBD2 (7 bases). This CDR3 spans 16 amino acids. Per germline, CDR1 SGHKS and CDR2 YYEKEE (reference sequence). V was cut by 2 bases and J by 2 bases, with 15 bases left in between. CDR3: CASSFRGGGDTDTQYF. The CDR3 DNA reads TGTGCCAGCAGCTTTCGAGGGGGAGGGGACACAGATACGCAGTATTTT.

The CDR3 sequence: CASSTAGAEQETQYF. In DNA form, the CDR3 reads TGTGCCAGCAGTACAGCGGGAGCGGAGCAAGAGACCCAGTACTTC. V gene TRBV28 combines with J gene TRBJ2-5; TRBD2 matches at 8 bases. The CDR3 runs to 15 residues. In germline, CDR1 is MDHEN, CDR2 SYDVKM. The J segment lost 2 bases and the V segment lost 5 bases, leaving 7 bases of the junction unmatched. The complete variable domain, with remaining parts taken from reference TRBV28 and TRBJ2-5, reads DVKVTQSSRYLVKRTGEKVFLECVQDMDHENMFWYRQDPGLGLRLIYFSYDVKMKEKGDIPEGYSVSREKKERFSLILESASTNQTSMYLCASSTAGAEQETQYFGPGTRLLVL.

The chain has TRBV6-1 and TRBJ2-1; 8 bases are shared with TRBD2. V shed 6 bases and J 5 bases; nucleotides not matched to a gene: 9. This CDR3 comprises 15 residues. Germline V gene lookup returns CDR1 MNHNS and CDR2 SASEGT. In DNA form, the CDR3 reads TGTGCCAGCAGGAAGGGACTAGGGGGAGACAATGAGCAGTTCTTC. This encodes CASRKGLGGDNEQFF.

The V and J genes are TRBV6-1 and TRBJ2-5; D is perhaps TRBD2 (6 bases). Trimming took off 4 bases at V and 4 bases at J, with 7 bases between the two ends. The CDR3 covers 12 residues. CDR1 and CDR2 from the germline V gene are MNHNS and SASEGT. This chain's CDR3 is CASSGRAETQYF. The CDR3 nucleotides read TGTGCCAGCAGTGGGAGGGCAGAGACCCAGTACTTC.

The CDR3 is CASSLGGVTEAFF. CDR3 DNA: TGTGCCAGCAGTTTGGGAGGGGTCACTGAAGCTTTCTTT. The chain recombines TRBV28 with TRBJ1-1, with D possibly TRBD1 on 5 matching bases. Germline values: CDR1 MDHEN, CDR2 SYDVKM. With 3 bases removed from V and 4 bases from J, the gap between germline ends came to 9 bases. The CDR3 has 13 amino acids. The variable domain in full, with the rest retrieved from reference TRBV28 and TRBJ1-1, is DVKVTQSSRYLVKRTGEKVFLECVQDMDHENMFWYRQDPGLGLRLIYFSYDVKMKEKGDIPEGYSVSREKKERFSLILESASTNQTSMYLCASSLGGVTEAFFGQGTRLTVV.

As to this clone: One end of the junction is discordant with germline, which a read error may explain. V gene TRBV7-7 combines with J gene TRBJ2-1, with 7 positions matching TRBD2. Per the germline V gene, CDR1 is SSHAT and CDR2 is FNYEAQ (reference sequence). The CDR3 is made up of 13 amino acids. CDR3 DNA sequence: TGTGCTAGCAGCTTAGGGCCGGGAGGTGAGCAGTTCTTC. Its protein product is CASSLGPGGEQFF.

The count of this clone is one. This rearrangement joins TRBV7-2 to TRBJ2-1; 11 bases match TRBD2. V shed 0 bases and J 10 bases; nucleotides not matched to a gene: 8. Per germline, CDR1 SGHTA and CDR2 FQGNSA. This CDR3 comprises 16 residues. The chain's CDR3 is CASSLAHSGGASEQFF. CDR3 coding DNA: TGTGCCAGCAGCTTAGCGCATAGCGGGGGGGCCTCAGAGCAGTTCTTC.

This chain uses TRBV4-2 with TRBJ1-5, with 9 bases identical to TRBD1. The ends lost 2 bases at V and 5 bases at J; junction bases unmatched: 4. The germline CDR1 and CDR2 sequences are LGHNA and YNFKEQ. The CDR3 spans 15 residues. CDR3 in amino acids: CASSQSTGGDQPQHF. The CDR3 DNA reads TGTGCCAGCAGCCAATCGACAGGGGGAGATCAGCCCCAGCATTTT.

The chain links TRBV2 to TRBJ2-7, with 8 bases fitting TRBD1. The CDR3 has 14 amino acids. Germline-derived CDR1 and CDR2 are SNHLY and FYNNEI. J lost 6 bases, V lost 7 bases, and 11 bases had no gene match. This CDR3 is CASNPQGGLSEQYF. The CDR3 DNA reads as TGTGCCAGCAACCCACAGGGGGGTTTGAGCGAGCAGTACTTC.

The rearrangement links TRBV28 to TRBJ2-7; D not resolved. CDR3 length: 12 residues. The germline V and J ends were trimmed by 9 bases and 0 bases, with 9 bases remaining between them. Germline CDR1 is MDHEN and CDR2 is SYDVKM. Here the CDR3 reads CARGPPSYEQYF. For the CDR3, the DNA is TGTGCCAGAGGGCCCCCCTCCTACGAGCAGTACTTC.

The chain carries TRBV27 and TRBJ2-5; D perhaps matches TRBD2 (6 bases). Per the germline V gene, CDR1 is MNHEY and CDR2 is SMNVEV (reference sequence). V lost 5 bases and J 2 bases, leaving 15 bases between the germline ends. The CDR3 is 15 amino acids. The CDR3 spells CASSNRAGTQETQYF. The CDR3 DNA reads TGTGCCAGCAGTAACCGGGCGGGGACGCAAGAGACCCAGTACTTC.

The chain uses TRBV10-3 and TRBJ1-1, with D possibly being TRBD1 (5 bases). CDR1 ENHRY and CDR2 SYGVKD come from the germline V gene. The V end was cut by 0 bases, the J end by 1 base, with 9 bases between. This CDR3 has 15 residues. The DNA for the CDR3 is TGTGCCATCAGTGAGTCAAAGGGGACGAACACTGAAGCTTTCTTT. Its translation is CAISESKGTNTEAFF.

Only a few counts were recorded for this clone. V and J are TRBV6-1 and TRBJ2-3, with D tentatively TRBD1 (6 bases). V gave up 7 bases and J gave up 2 bases, with 10 bases separating them. Germline loops: CDR1 MNHNS, CDR2 SASEGT. This CDR3 comprises 13 residues. The CDR3 loop reads CASIDRNTDTQYF. In DNA, the CDR3 is TGTGCCAGCATTGACAGGAACACAGATACGCAGTATTTT.

The J gene is TRBJ2-2, the V gene TRBV30; TRBD1 or TRBD2 may be the D gene (6 bases each). Looked up from germline, CDR1 is GTSNPN and CDR2 is SVGIG (reference sequence). This CDR3 is 14 amino acids long. V lost 4 bases and J lost 4, with 13 bases in between. Here the CDR3 reads CAWIPGASTGELFF. DNA of the CDR3: TGTGCCTGGATCCCGGGGGCCAGCACCGGGGAGCTGTTTTTT.

The J gene is TRBJ1-6, the V gene TRBV7-8; D might be TRBD1 (5 bases). The CDR3 runs to 15 residues. The V and J ends lost 2 bases and 11 bases respectively, with 16 bases between them. CDR1 and CDR2 (germline): SGHVS, FQNEAQ. The CDR3 coding sequence is TGTGCCAGCAGCTTAACAGGCCTCACCTGGGCACCCCTCCACTTT. It yields the protein CASSLTGLTWAPLHF.

The chain recombines TRBV6-5 with TRBJ1-4; a weak D match, TRBD1 (5 bases). Germline values: CDR1 MNHEY, CDR2 SVGAGI. The CDR3 consists of 12 residues. Trimming removed 8 bases from V and 8 bases from J, with 12 bases in between. The CDR3 sequence is CASGQGGEKLFF. CDR3 coding DNA: TGTGCCAGCGGGCAGGGCGGAGAAAAACTGTTTTTT.